This T cell receptor beta chain was recorded in a study of beta chain features in type 1 diabetes. Study-level points and caveats: Shorter TCRB CDR3s, moderately but significantly so, marked every one of the four CD4+ subsets in Type 1 diabetes patients. Compared to healthy donors, patients appeared to have naive, central memory and Treg TCRB repertoires that were more alike. In type 1 diabetes patients, VDJ junctions had fewer insertions; deletions at these junctions were more frequent.

The authors reverse transcribed all of the isolated RNA, so sequencing captured expressed TCRB transcripts. Method: immunoSEQ multiplex PCR; TCRdb's copy keeps in-frame clones and lacks some. The sample shows 150,000 to 200,000 clones, over 55% of them seen only once. With regard to this clone: Its antigen is as yet unknown.

The CDR3 extends over 12 amino acids. CDR1 and CDR2 (germline): GTSNPN, SVGIG (reference sequence). V dropped 2 bases and J dropped 7 bases, with 11 bases sitting between them. The sequencing input was naive CD4+ T cells from blood. The TCR was taken from a man aged 25-45 years with type 1 diabetes. This chain links TRBV30 with TRBJ1-2; tentatively, D is TRBD1 (6 bases). The CDR3 DNA reads as TGTGCCTGGAGTTTACAGGGCGGTGGCTACACCTTC. It codes for CAWSLQGGGYTF.